This T cell receptor beta chain is drawn from a study of blood T cell repertoires in COVID-19. Across the whole study: Donors in the United States, Italy and Spain gave samples during acute or convalescent COVID-19. T cells, B-cell-depleted T cells, or PBMCs supplied cDNA or gDNA.

Per the study methods: Amplification of reference gene primers was used by the study to estimate nucleated cell counts. Sequencing was performed with immunoSEQ multiplex PCR; in TCRdb, only in-frame clones are kept and a portion is missing. V, J and clone size were drawn from that table, and D and trimming were deduced from the DNA. The sample holds around 140,000 clones, around 87% seen once. Enrollment of patients from Seattle took place during active infection, with longitudinal follow-up. V gave up 3 bases and J gave up 0 bases, with 12 bases separating them. This CDR3 region has 14 residues. Per germline, CDR1 GTSNPN and CDR2 SVGIG (reference sequence).

Sequenced material: peripheral blood. The chain carries TRBV30 and TRBJ2-7, with D unresolved. This clonotype originated in a man aged 18 to 30 with COVID-19, enrolled during active disease. CDR3 coding DNA: TGTGCCTGGAGATCGGGTCGGAGCTCCTACGAGCAGTACTTC. Residues: CAWRSGRSSYEQYF. Variable domain in full (rest from reference TRBV30 and TRBJ2-7): SQTIHQWPATLVQPVGSPLSLECTVEGTSNPNLYWYRQAAGRGLQLLFYSVGIGQISSEVPQNLSASRPQDRQFILSSKKLLLSDSGFYLCAWRSGRSSYEQYFGPGTRLTVT.